These 28 T cell receptor beta chains originate from one sample sequenced in a study of post-analysis software for immune sequencing data. Tagging with unique molecular identifiers was a feature of the TCR beta cDNA libraries. TCRdb re-called the PCR reads through MiXCR, storing one row per CDR3 protein. The table lists under 200,000 distinct CDR3 sequences, 35% to 40% of them singletons. The sample consisted of blood, taken after autologous hematopoietic stem cell transplantation. The receptors were gathered from a girl between 5 and 17 years old with multiple sclerosis.

The sample holds a few counts of this clonotype. The chain employs TRBV9 and TRBJ2-7; TRBD1 might be the D (5 bases). Germline CDR1 is SGDLS and CDR2 is YYNGEE. V lost 0 bases and J lost 4, with 11 bases in between. The CDR3 has 14 residues. CDR3 nucleotides: TGTGCCAGCAGCGTAGCGGACACTGAATACGAGCAGTACTTC. Its protein product is CASSVADTEYEQYF.

This chain uses TRBV7-2 with TRBJ2-3; D gene uncertain. V shed 1 base and J shed 6 bases, with 14 bases lying between them. The CDR3 covers 15 residues. Germline CDR1 and CDR2: SGHTA and FQGNSA. DNA of the CDR3: TGTGCCAGCAGCTTAGGGCTAGTTCTTGGGGATACGCAGTATTTT. It specifies CASSLGLVLGDTQYF.

About this clonotype: With a much larger clone just one base away, this may be a read error. The J gene is TRBJ2-2, the V gene TRBV12-3 or TRBV12-4; D is possibly TRBD2 (6 bases). This CDR3 contains 14 residues. The CDR3 coding sequence is TGTGCCAGCAGACTAGCACCGAACACCGGGGAGCGGTTTTTT. It specifies CASRLAPNTGERFF.

With regard to this clonotype: One end of the junction fails to match germline, which may point to a read error. The V and J genes are TRBV12-3 or TRBV12-4 and TRBJ2-6, with TRBD2 as a possible D gene (7 bases). The CDR3 is made up of 16 amino acids. This CDR3 is CASSLDTGSGANILTF. CDR3 sequence (DNA): TGTGCCAGCAGTTTGGACACAGGGAGCGGGGCCAACATCCTGACTTTC.

In this sample, this clonotype turned up a few times. V and J are TRBV12-3 or TRBV12-4 and TRBJ1-4, with a weak D call TRBD1 (5 bases). V lost 0 bases and J 10 bases, leaving 18 bases between the germline ends. CDR3 length: 16 residues. The CDR3 is CASSLARAGARGKLFF. The DNA of the CDR3 is TGTGCCAGCAGTTTAGCGCGAGCTGGGGCGCGGGGAAAACTGTTTTTT.

This clonotype has at least ten counts. This sequence joins TRBV3-1 and TRBJ2-7; no reliable D call. CDR1 is LGHDT and CDR2 is YNNKEL in the germline V gene (reference sequence). This CDR3 is built from 12 residues. With 3 bases removed from V and 4 bases from J, the gap between germline ends came to 7 bases. CDR3 region: CASSHSEYEQYF. CDR3 nucleotides: TGTGCCAGCAGCCACTCAGAATACGAGCAGTACTTC.

Notes on this clonotype: At one of its ends the junction is not consistent with the germline gene, which may arise from a read error. The chain uses TRBV6-5 and TRBJ2-5; D remains unclear. Germline CDR1 MNHEY, CDR2 SVGAGI. CDR3 length: 14 residues. CDR3 sequence (DNA): TGTGCCAGCCCGCGACCTCCCCCACAAGAGACCCGGTACTTC. It specifies CASPRPPPQETRYF.

J is TRBJ2-5 and V is TRBV11-2, with 7 bases matching TRBD2. Germline-derived CDR1 and CDR2 are SGHAT and FQNNGV. J lost 7 bases, V lost 1 base, and 33 bases had no gene match. CDR3 size: 23 residues. CDR3 DNA: TGTGCCAGCAGCTTAGGTGTAGGGGAAGGACCCTCGATGACGGGGGGTCAGAGGTGGACCCAGTACTTC. Its protein product is CASSLGVGEGPSMTGGQRWTQYF.

This clonotype was picked up many times. The J gene is TRBJ2-1, the V gene TRBV4-1; 10 positions match TRBD2. The germline gives CDR1 MGHRA, CDR2 YSYEKL. The CDR3 spans 17 residues. Trimming cost V 4 bases and J 6 bases; bases outside gene matches: 12. The CDR3 DNA sequence: TGCGCCAGCAGCCTCGCCAGGTCAGCGGGAGGGCCCAATGAGCAGTTCTTC. It is translated as CASSLARSAGGPNEQFF.

V usage is TRBV20-1 and J usage is TRBJ1-2, with TRBD1 matching 9 bases. Losses at the gene ends were 5 bases for V and 2 bases for J; bases not matched to a gene: 9. The CDR3 totals 15 residues. Germline V CDR1 and CDR2: DFQATT, SNEGSKA (reference sequence). CDR3 bases: TGCAGTGCTCCGACGGGACAGGGCGCCAACTATGGCTACACCTTC. It codes for CSAPTGQGANYGYTF.

This clonotype was counted a few times. The chain is built from TRBV20-1 and TRBJ2-1; D not resolved. CDR3 length: 11 residues. V lost 2 bases to trimming and J lost 9 bases, with 8 bases between them. Germline assignment: CDR1 DFQATT and CDR2 SNEGSKA (reference sequence). The CDR3 nucleotides read TGCAGTGCTAGACTAGTCGGTGAGCAGTTCTTC. The encoded protein is CSARLVGEQFF.

Remarks on this clonotype: A much bigger clone sits one base away, suggesting this may be a read error. CDR3 sequence: CASSVDPGLGTQFF. Written as DNA, the CDR3 is TGCGCCAGCAGCGTGGATCCGGGACTAGGGACCCAGTTCTTC. The chain recombines TRBV5-1 with TRBJ2-1, with TRBD2 matching over 8 bases. Germline CDR1 reads SGHRS; CDR2 reads YFSETQ. V was clipped by 4 bases and J by 13 bases; unmatched bases: 13. The length of the CDR3 is 14 residues.

This clonotype has just a few counts. The J gene is TRBJ1-1, the V gene TRBV5-1; TRBD1 matches at 8 bases. Germline V gene data show CDR1 as SGHRS and CDR2 as YFSETQ. This CDR3 contains 17 residues. With 4 bases clipped from V and 0 bases from J, the junction kept 11 bases outside the gene matches. The CDR3: CASSRGTGGGMNTEAFF. In DNA form, the CDR3 reads TGCGCCAGCAGCCGAGGGACAGGAGGGGGAATGAACACTGAAGCTTTCTTT.

This clonotype has ten or more counts. V and J are TRBV29-1 and TRBJ2-1, with 10 bases identical to TRBD2. In germline, CDR1 is SQVTM, CDR2 ANQGSEA. The CDR3 covers 17 residues. Unmatched junction bases numbered 14, after V lost 2 bases and J lost 7 bases. In DNA form, the CDR3 reads TGCAGCGTTGAATTCAGCGGGCTAGCGGGAGTATCGAATGAGCAGTTCTTC. Amino acid sequence: CSVEFSGLAGVSNEQFF.

The CDR3 DNA sequence: TGTGCCAGCAGCTTAGACAGGGGTTTCGGTGAGCAGTACTTC. As protein: CASSLDRGFGEQYF. The V gene is TRBV7-9, the J gene TRBJ2-4; TRBD1 matches at 7 bases. From germline, CDR1 is SEHNR and CDR2 FQNEAQ (reference sequence). The CDR3 totals 14 residues. With V trimmed by 1 base and J by 13 bases, 10 bases remained unmatched.

The chain has TRBV3-1 and TRBJ2-1, with D perhaps TRBD2 (6 bases). Germline assignment: CDR1 LGHDT and CDR2 YNNKEL (reference sequence). V gave up 5 bases and J gave up 9 bases, with 17 bases separating them. The CDR3 is made up of 14 amino acids. The CDR3 DNA reads TGTGCCAGCAGCGAAGCAACAGTGGAGGGTGAGCAGTTCTTC. Amino acid sequence: CASSEATVEGEQFF.

This clonotype has just a few counts. The V and J genes are TRBV10-3 and TRBJ2-7; a possible D gene is TRBD1 (6 bases). The V and J ends lost 6 bases and 0 bases respectively, with 9 bases between them. The germline gives CDR1 ENHRY, CDR2 SYGVKD. This CDR3 contains 13 residues. The chain's CDR3 is CAISPGHSYEQYF. The DNA of the CDR3 is TGTGCCATCAGCCCGGGACACTCCTACGAGCAGTACTTC.

This clonotype turned up a few times. As DNA, the CDR3 is TGCGCCAGCAGCCAAGAACGAGGACGTACGCAGTATTTT. Translating gives CASSQERGRTQYF. The genes are TRBV4-1 and TRBJ2-3; no reliable D call. This CDR3 spans 13 amino acids. Trimming removed 0 bases at V and 8 bases at J, with 9 bases between. Germline V lookup: CDR1 MGHRA, CDR2 YSYEKL.

This chain links TRBV6-1 with TRBJ1-2, with D uncertain. The CDR3 is made up of 14 amino acids. V lost 3 bases and J lost 4, with 12 bases in between. Germline-derived CDR1 and CDR2 are MNHNS and SASEGT. In nucleotides, the CDR3 is TGTGCCAGCAGTGATTGGGGAAAGGGCTATGGCTACACCTTC. It translates to CASSDWGKGYGYTF.

A few counts support this clonotype. The CDR3, as DNA: TGCGCCAGCAGCTTGGTGACGACGGGACAAGAGACCCAGTACTTC. It encodes CASSLVTTGQETQYF. V gene TRBV5-1 combines with J gene TRBJ2-5; D is perhaps TRBD2 (5 bases). Germline V lookup: CDR1 SGHRS, CDR2 YFSETQ. V lost 0 bases and J 2 bases, leaving 11 bases between the germline ends. The CDR3 spans 15 residues.

In this sample, this clonotype turned up many times. The chain couples TRBV12-3 or TRBV12-4 to TRBJ2-1; D assignment may be TRBD1 or TRBD2 (5 bases each). Trimming took 6 bases from V and 7 from J, leaving 16 bases between them. The CDR3 contains 14 residues. DNA for the CDR3: TGTGCCAGCAGCCCTAAGTGGGGGTGGAATGAGCAGTTCTTC. It encodes CASSPKWGWNEQFF.

This clonotype was seen a few times. The chain combines TRBV29-1 with TRBJ2-7, with D tentatively TRBD1 (6 bases). V lost 8 bases to trimming and J lost 4 bases, with 18 bases between them. The CDR3 is 13 amino acids. The germline CDR1 and CDR2 sequences are SQVTM and ANQGSEA. CDR3 region: CSIGGQYFYEQYF. CDR3 sequence (DNA): TGCAGCATTGGAGGACAGTACTTTTACGAGCAGTACTTC.

The chain is built from TRBV7-9 and TRBJ2-3; 7 bases match TRBD2. This CDR3 has 14 residues. Germline trimming cut 5 bases from V and 4 bases from J; bases unmatched to any gene: 6. Germline CDR1 SEHNR, CDR2 FQNEAQ (reference sequence). The CDR3 DNA is TGTGCCAGCAGCCCTAGCGGAGCCGCAGATACGCAGTATTTT. Its translation: CASSPSGAADTQYF.

This chain uses TRBV3-1 with TRBJ2-7; D is tentatively TRBD1 or TRBD2 (7 bases each). This CDR3 comprises 14 residues. V dropped 4 bases and J dropped 7 bases, with 17 bases sitting between them. Germline V lookup: CDR1 LGHDT, CDR2 YNNKEL (reference sequence). The CDR3 DNA reads TGTGCCAGCAGCCGAGGACTAGGGGGCGATGAGCAGTACTTC. Amino acids: CASSRGLGGDEQYF.

V is TRBV11-3 and J is TRBJ2-1; TRBD1 or TRBD2 may be the D gene (5 bases each). The length of the CDR3 is 14 residues. The germline V and J ends were trimmed by 5 bases and 8 bases, with 16 bases remaining between them. Germline lookup yields CDR1 SGHNT and CDR2 YENEEA. For the CDR3, the DNA is TGTGCCAGCAGCCGGGAAAGGGGATACTATGAGCAGTTCTTC. This translates into CASSRERGYYEQFF.

The sample holds many counts of this clonotype. The chain employs TRBV5-1 and TRBJ2-7; D gene uncertain. Trimming took off 2 bases at V and 4 bases at J, with 16 bases between the two ends. Germline V gives CDR1 SGHRS, CDR2 YFSETQ. This CDR3 region has 15 residues. The CDR3 DNA is TGCGCCAGCAGCTTTGGTCGGACCGGGCCATACGAGCAGTACTTC. Its protein product is CASSFGRTGPYEQYF. Drawing the rest from reference TRBV5-1 and TRBJ2-7, the complete variable domain is KAGVTQTPRYLIKTRGQQVTLSCSPISGHRSVSWYQQTPGQGLQFLFEYFSETQRNKGNFPGRFSGRQFSNSRSEMNVSTLELGDSALYLCASSFGRTGPYEQYFGPGTRLTVT.

The chain employs TRBV9 and TRBJ2-1; D uncertain. CDR3 length: 13 residues. The V gene lost 4 bases and the J gene lost 8 bases, with 13 bases spanning the gap. The germline gives CDR1 SGDLS, CDR2 YYNGEE. The CDR3 sequence: CASSPSVWDEQFF. In DNA, the CDR3 is TGTGCCAGCAGCCCTTCCGTTTGGGATGAGCAGTTCTTC.

The chain is built from TRBV10-3 and TRBJ2-1; 10 bases agree with TRBD1. The CDR3 totals 13 residues. Trimming took 8 bases from V and 6 from J; bases not matched to a gene: 4. Germline V gene data show CDR1 as ENHRY and CDR2 as SYGVKD. CDR3 region: CAIGTGDSNEQFF. The CDR3 DNA reads as TGTGCCATCGGGACAGGGGATAGCAATGAGCAGTTCTTC.